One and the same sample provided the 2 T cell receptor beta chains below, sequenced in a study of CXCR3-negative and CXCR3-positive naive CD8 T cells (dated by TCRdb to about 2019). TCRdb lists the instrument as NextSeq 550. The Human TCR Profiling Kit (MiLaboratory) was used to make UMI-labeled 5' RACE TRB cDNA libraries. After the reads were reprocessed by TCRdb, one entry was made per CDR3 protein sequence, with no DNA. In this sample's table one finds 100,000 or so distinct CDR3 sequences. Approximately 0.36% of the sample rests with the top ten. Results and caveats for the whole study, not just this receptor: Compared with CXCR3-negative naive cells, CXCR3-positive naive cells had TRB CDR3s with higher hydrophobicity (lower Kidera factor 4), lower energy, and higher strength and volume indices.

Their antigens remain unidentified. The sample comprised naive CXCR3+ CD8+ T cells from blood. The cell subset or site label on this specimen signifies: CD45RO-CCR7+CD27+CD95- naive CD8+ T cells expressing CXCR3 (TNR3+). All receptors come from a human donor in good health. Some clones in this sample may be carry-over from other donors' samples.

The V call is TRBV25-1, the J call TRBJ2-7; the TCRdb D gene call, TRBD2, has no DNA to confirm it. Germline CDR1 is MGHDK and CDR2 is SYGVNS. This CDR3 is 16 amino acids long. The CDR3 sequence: CASSEWELGIRGEQYF.

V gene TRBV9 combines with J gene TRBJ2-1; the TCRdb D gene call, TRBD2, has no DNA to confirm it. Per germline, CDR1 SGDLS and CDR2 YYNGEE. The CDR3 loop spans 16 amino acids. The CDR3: CASSAGTSWDHNEQFF.